A selection of T cell receptor beta chains follows, all from one sample in a study of tumor-infiltrating lymphocytes in primary liver carcinoma. MiXCR was run by TCRdb on the multiplex PCR reads, yielding one entry per CDR3 protein. This repertoire shows more than 95,000 distinct CDR3 sequences, around 64% found once; its top ten account for approximately 8.9%. Sequenced input: liver tumor tissue from sampling region 3. All receptors derive from a woman in her fifties or sixties with primary liver carcinoma and hepatitis B virus infection. The CDR3 runs from the conserved cysteine through the conserved F or W. A D gene is named only where the DNA matches it firmly. Clone size, where shown, is once, few, many, or a class for clones that have expanded.

many | TRBJ2-5 | TRBD1 | TRBV29-1 | CSAVTGSQETQYF | TGCAGCGCCGTGACAGGGTCACAAGAGACCCAGTACTTC
medium-sized | TRBJ2-3 | NA | TRBV11-1 | CASSLRSARSTDTQYF | TGTGCCAGCAGCTTACGAAGCGCCCGGTCCACAGATACGCAGTATTTT
few | TRBJ1-4 | NA | TRBV11-2 | CASSLESLSALFF | TGTGCCAGCAGCTTAGAGTCTTTGTCGGCGCTGTTTTTT
NA | TRBJ2-1 | TRBD2 | TRBV28 | CASVFGGGLHEQFF | TGTGCCAGCGTCTTCGGGGGAGGGCTTCATGAGCAGTTCTTC
few | TRBJ1-2 | NA | TRBV2 | CASKGAGDGYTF | TGTGCCAGCAAGGGAGCAGGGGACGGCTACACCTTC
many | TRBJ1-6 | NA | TRBV5-1 | CASSFGGTIQDKALHF | TGCGCCAGCAGCTTTGGAGGGACTATCCAAGATAAGGCCCTCCACTTT
NA | TRBJ1-4 | NA | TRBV6-5 | CASMRGRKKLFF | TGTGCCAGCATGAGGGGAAGGAAAAAACTGTTTTTT
NA | TRBJ2-2 | TRBD2 | TRBV4-2 | CASSREGGNSGKLFF | TGTGCCAGCAGCCGTGAGGGAGGGAACAGCGGGAAGCTGTTTTTT
NA | TRBJ2-1 | NA | TRBV5-4 | CVSSWGTQTLCNEQFF | TGTGTCAGCAGCTGGGGGACCCAGACACTCTGCAATGAGCAGTTCTTC
NA | TRBJ2-7 | NA | TRBV5-1 | CASSADTARQYF | TGCGCCAGCAGCGCAGACACGGCTCGGCAGTACTTC
NA | TRBJ1-2 | NA | TRBV5-1 | CASSLRTGGYGYTF | TGCGCCAGCAGCTTGAGGACCGGGGGGTATGGCTACACCTTC
NA | TRBJ2-7 | TRBD2 | TRBV4-1 | CASSQDVGRESDEQYF | TGCGCCAGCAGCCAAGATGTAGGGCGGGAGTCCGACGAGCAGTACTTC
NA | TRBJ2-7 | TRBD2 | TRBV11-3 | CASSSGGATYNEQYF | TGTGCCAGCAGCTCGGGGGGGGCGACCTACAATGAGCAATACTTC
NA | TRBJ2-7 | NA | TRBV28 | CASSLRRDGSYEQYF | TGTGCCAGTAGTTTAAGGCGGGACGGCTCCTATGAGCAGTACTTC
NA | TRBJ2-1 | NA | TRBV4-1 | CASRIQAGRYNEQFF | TGCGCCAGCCGTATCCAAGCGGGTCGATACAATGAGCAGTTCTTC
NA | TRBJ2-5 | TRBD1 | TRBV11-2 | CASNLSRTGGQETQYF | TGTGCCAGCAACTTATCGCGGACAGGGGGACAAGAAACCCAGTACTTC
many | TRBJ2-1 | NA | TRBV4-1 | CASSPTDSRSVEQFF | TGCGCCAGCAGTCCCACGGACTCGAGAAGCGTTGAGCAGTTCTTC
NA | TRBJ1-1 | NA | TRBV6-6 | CASSYSKQAEVFF | TGTGCCAGCAGTTACTCGAAACAGGCTGAAGTTTTCTTT
few | TRBJ2-7 | NA | TRBV10-3 | CAISGSDGDYEQYF | TGTGCCATCAGTGGTTCGGACGGGGACTACGAGCAGTACTTC
NA | TRBJ2-1 | NA | TRBV11-2 | CTSSLQGTGNEQFF | TGTACCAGCAGTTTACAGGGTACAGGGAATGAGCAGTTCTTC
medium-sized | TRBJ2-5 | TRBD2 | TRBV11-2 | CASSLSLAGETQYF | TGTGCCAGCAGCTTATCGCTAGCGGGAGAGACCCAGTACTTC
NA | TRBJ2-7 | NA | TRBV18 | CASSPPAGGASYEQYF | TGTGCCAGCTCACCCCCCGCGGGCGGTGCCTCCTACGAGCAGTACTTC
NA | TRBJ2-7 | NA | TRBV11-3 | CARSLALSSGGGIEQYF | TGTGCCAGGAGCTTAGCCCTCTCTAGCGGAGGGGGGATCGAGCAGTACTTC
many | TRBJ1-1 | TRBD1 | TRBV6-5 | CASSVDRAAEAFF | TGTGCCAGCAGTGTCGACAGGGCGGCTGAAGCTTTCTTT
NA | TRBJ2-7 | NA | TRBV11-3 | CASSPGIRGNYEQYF | TGTGCCAGCAGCCCCGGGATAAGGGGCAACTACGAGCAGTATTTC
NA | TRBJ1-6 | NA | TRBV11-2 | CASSLEWGGNSHFHF | TGTGCCAGCAGCTTAGAATGGGGAGGTAATTCACACTTCCACTTT
many | TRBJ2-2 | NA | TRBV5-1 | CASSPVAAGELFF | TGCGCCAGCAGCCCAGTGGCCGCCGGGGAGCTGTTTTTT
once | TRBJ2-3 | NA | TRBV11-2 | CASSLAMGSRSTGTQYF | TGTGCCAGCAGCCTAGCAATGGGGAGTAGGAGCACAGGTACGCAGTATTTT
NA | TRBJ1-2 | NA | TRBV11-2 | CASSAGAEYDYTF | TGTGCCAGTAGTGCCGGGGCGGAATATGACTACACCTTC
NA | TRBJ2-1 | NA | TRBV11-2 | CASSLDGNLNEQFF | TGCGCCAGCAGTTTAGATGGGAACCTCAATGAGCAGTTCTTC
NA | TRBJ2-5 | TRBD2 | TRBV5-6 | CASSSNVGLAGAETQYF | TGTGCCAGCAGCTCGAATGTCGGACTAGCGGGAGCAGAGACCCAGTACTTC
many | TRBJ1-2 | TRBD1 | TRBV6-5 | CASSYGQGAGGYTF | TGTGCCAGCAGTTACGGACAGGGGGCAGGTGGCTACACCTTC
NA | TRBJ2-1 | NA | TRBV11-3 | CVSSSRGARTMGNEQFF | TGTGTCAGCAGCTCCCGGGGGGCGCGGACCATGGGTAACGAGCAGTTCTTC
few | TRBJ1-1 | TRBD1 | TRBV4-1 | CASSQGQGSSEALF | TGTGCCAGCAGCCAGGGACAGGGCAGTTCTGAAGCTTTATTT
NA | TRBJ2-5 | NA | TRBV11-2 | CASSEGSSGAVIQYF | TGTGCCAGCAGCGAGGGGAGCTCCGGAGCAGTGATCCAGTACTTC
NA | TRBJ2-4 | NA | TRBV14 | CASSPSGAKNTQYF | TGTGCCAGTAGCCCATCGGGGGCCAAAAACACTCAGTACTTC
many | TRBJ2-5 | NA | TRBV5-4 | CASSAAGSQETQYF | TGTGCCAGCAGCGCAGCAGGGTCCCAAGAGACCCAGTACTTC
many | TRBJ1-2 | TRBD1 | TRBV6-5 | CASRGQGVYGYTF | TGTGCCAGCAGGGGACAGGGCGTCTATGGCTACACCTTC
NA | TRBJ2-3 | TRBD2 | TRBV5-4 | CARSSGGYTNTQYF | TGTGCCCGCAGCTCGGGGGGGTACACAAATACGCAGTATTTT
many | TRBJ1-6 | NA | TRBV7-8 | CASSSRGNSPLHF | TGTGCCAGCAGCTCCCGTGGGAATTCACCCCTCCACTTT
NA | TRBJ2-7 | NA | TRBV7-9 | CASSLIDGTSGSYEQYF | TGCGCCAGCAGCTTAATCGACGGGACATCGGGCTCCTACGAGCAGTACTTC